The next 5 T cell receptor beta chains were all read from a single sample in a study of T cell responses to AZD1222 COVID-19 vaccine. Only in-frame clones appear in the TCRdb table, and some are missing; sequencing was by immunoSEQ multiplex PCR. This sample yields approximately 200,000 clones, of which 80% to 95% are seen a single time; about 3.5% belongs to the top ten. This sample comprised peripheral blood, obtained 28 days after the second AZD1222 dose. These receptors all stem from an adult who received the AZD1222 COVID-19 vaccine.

This chain's CDR3 is CASSLRLQANTEAFF. DNA of the CDR3: TGTGCCAGCAGTTTGAGGTTGCAGGCTAACACTGAAGCTTTCTTT. The chain combines TRBV27 with TRBJ1-1; D is unresolved. CDR1 MNHEY and CDR2 SMNVEV come from the germline V gene (reference sequence). The CDR3 has 15 amino acids. With 3 bases removed from V and 2 bases from J, the gap between germline ends came to 13 bases.

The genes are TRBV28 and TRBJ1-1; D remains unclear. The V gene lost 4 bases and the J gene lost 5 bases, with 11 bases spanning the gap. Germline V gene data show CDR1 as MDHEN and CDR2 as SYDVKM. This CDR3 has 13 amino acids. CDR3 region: CASSYGGWTEAFF. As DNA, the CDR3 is TGTGCCAGCAGTTATGGAGGTTGGACTGAAGCTTTCTTT.

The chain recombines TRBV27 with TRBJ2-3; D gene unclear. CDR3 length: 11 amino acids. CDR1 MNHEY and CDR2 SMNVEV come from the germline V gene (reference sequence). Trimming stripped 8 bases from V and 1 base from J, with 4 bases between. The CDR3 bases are TGTGCCAGCGAAGGCACAGATACGCAGTATTTT. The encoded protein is CASEGTDTQYF.

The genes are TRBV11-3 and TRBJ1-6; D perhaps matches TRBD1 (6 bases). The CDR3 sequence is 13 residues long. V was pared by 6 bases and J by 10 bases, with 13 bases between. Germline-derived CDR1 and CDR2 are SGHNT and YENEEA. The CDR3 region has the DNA TGTGCCAGCAGGGGGGGCGGAGGCTCACCCCTCCACTTT. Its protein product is CASRGGGGSPLHF.

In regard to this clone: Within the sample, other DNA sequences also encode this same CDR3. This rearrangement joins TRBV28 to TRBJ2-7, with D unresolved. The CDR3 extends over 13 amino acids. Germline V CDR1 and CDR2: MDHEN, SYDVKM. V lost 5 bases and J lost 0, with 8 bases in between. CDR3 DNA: TGTGCCAGCAGTCCCGGGCCCTCCTACGAGCAGTACTTC. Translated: CASSPGPSYEQYF.